These 22 T cell receptor beta chains were sequenced from one sample in a study of blood T cell repertoires in COVID-19. Method: immunoSEQ multiplex PCR; TCRdb's copy keeps in-frame clones and lacks some. The sample gives over 85,000 clones, around three quarters of which show up once; about 8.3% is in the top ten. Sequencing used peripheral blood. The receptors derive from a woman aged 55 to 70 with acute or convalescent COVID-19.

This chain links TRBV19 with TRBJ2-7; TRBD2 is a possible D gene (5 bases). The V gene's germline CDR1 is LNHDA and CDR2 SQIVND (reference sequence). The CDR3 is made up of 13 amino acids. Trimming removed 1 base from V and 3 bases from J, with 7 bases in between. The CDR3 coding sequence is TGTGCCAGTAGTATAGCCGGGAACTACGAGCAGTACTTC. It translates to CASSIAGNYEQYF.

The gene calls are TRBV2 and TRBJ1-1, with TRBD1 as a possible D gene (5 bases). This CDR3 is 13 amino acids long. Germline V lookup: CDR1 SNHLY, CDR2 FYNNEI. Deletions cut 8 bases from V and 5 bases from J, with 15 bases between. CDR3 region: CASRDHSGTEAFF. DNA of the CDR3: TGTGCCAGCCGGGACCATAGCGGGACTGAAGCTTTCTTT.

The chain combines TRBV29-1 with TRBJ2-2, with D maybe TRBD1 (5 bases). Germline loops: CDR1 SQVTM, CDR2 ANQGSEA. Trimming pared 4 bases from V and 4 bases from J, leaving 7 bases between. CDR3 length: 12 residues. CDR3 region: CSVARATGELFF. In nucleotides, the CDR3 is TGCAGCGTTGCCAGGGCCACCGGGGAGCTGTTTTTT.

The chain links TRBV6-1 to TRBJ1-5; tentatively, D is TRBD1 (5 bases). This CDR3 is 15 amino acids long. Germline V gene sequence: CDR1 MNHNS, CDR2 SASEGT. The V gene lost 9 bases and the J gene lost 4 bases, with 19 bases spanning the gap. In DNA, the CDR3 is TGTGCCAGTAGAACCACAGCCGGGGGGAATCAGCCCCAGCATTTT. This encodes CASRTTAGGNQPQHF.

By sample share, this clone is medium-sized. V gene TRBV5-5 combines with J gene TRBJ2-3; 9 bases fit TRBD1. CDR3 length equals 15 residues. V was clipped by 3 bases and J by 3 bases; unmatched bases: 5. The V gene's germline CDR1 is SGHKS and CDR2 YYEKEE (reference sequence). CDR3 sequence (DNA): TGTGCCAGCAGCTGGTGGGGACAGGGAACAGATACGCAGTATTTT. Protein: CASSWWGQGTDTQYF.

Here the CDR3 reads CASSQGQGGEQYF. The DNA for the CDR3 is TGTGCCAGCAGCCAAGGACAGGGGGGAGAGCAGTACTTC. J is TRBJ2-7 and V is TRBV3-1 (or the pseudogene TRBV3-2); 9 bases are shared with TRBD1. The V gene end was trimmed by 1 base and the J gene end by 7 bases; junction bases not matched to a gene: 2. The germline CDR1 and CDR2 sequences are LGHDT and YNNKEL (reference sequence). This CDR3 region has 13 residues.

The chain uses TRBV7-7 and TRBJ2-1; 7 bases are a match to TRBD1. This CDR3 contains 13 residues. The V gene's germline CDR1 is SSHAT and CDR2 FNYEAQ (reference sequence). Trimming took 4 bases from V and 7 from J; bases not matched to a gene: 4. CDR3 bases: TGTGCCAGCAGCTCGGGACAGAATAATGAGCAGTTCTTC. Translation gives CASSSGQNNEQFF.

This clone occurred a few times. The chain is built from TRBV19 and TRBJ1-1; a possible D gene is TRBD1 (6 bases). The CDR3 totals 14 residues. Germline assignment: CDR1 LNHDA and CDR2 SQIVND (reference sequence). The V end was cut by 6 bases, the J end by 0 bases, with 11 bases between. In DNA form, the CDR3 reads TGTGCCAGTAGACCCCAGGGGATGAACACTGAAGCTTTCTTT. Translating gives CASRPQGMNTEAFF.

This chain uses TRBV15 with TRBJ1-4, with D possibly TRBD1 on 6 matching bases. CDR1 is LNHNV, CDR2 YYDKDF, per germline (reference sequence). Trimming removed 10 bases at V and 3 bases at J, with 9 bases between. This CDR3 spans 12 amino acids. The CDR3 loop reads CASRTANEKLFF. DNA for the CDR3: TGTGCCAGCCGGACAGCTAATGAAAAACTGTTTTTT. Based on the CDR3 plus reference TRBV15 and TRBJ1-4, the full variable domain is DAMVIQNPRYQVTQFGKPVTLSCSQTLNHNVMYWYQQKSSQAPKLLFHYYDKDFNNEADTPDNFQSRRPNTSFCFLDIRSPGLGDTAMYLCASRTANEKLFFGSGTQLSVL.

The rearrangement links TRBV11-2 to TRBJ2-3, with 9 bases fitting TRBD1. CDR3 length: 16 amino acids. V lost 2 bases and J lost 4; bases outside the gene matches: 7. CDR1 is SGHAT, CDR2 FQNNGV, per germline. This CDR3 reads CASSLWGTGKADTQYF. The CDR3 region has the DNA TGTGCCAGCAGCTTATGGGGGACAGGGAAGGCAGATACGCAGTATTTT.

The chain carries TRBV7-8 and TRBJ2-7, with a weak D call TRBD1 (6 bases). The V and J ends lost 1 base and 6 bases respectively, with 10 bases between them. The V gene's germline CDR1 is SGHVS and CDR2 FQNEAQ. CDR3 length equals 13 residues. DNA for the CDR3: TGTGCCAGCAGCTTAGGCAGGGGACGCGAGCAGTACTTC. This gives the protein CASSLGRGREQYF. Complete variable domain (other parts from reference TRBV7-8 and TRBJ2-7): GAGVSQSPRYKVAKRGQDVALRCDPISGHVSLFWYQQALGQGPEFLTYFQNEAQLDKSGLPSDRFFAERPEGSVSTLKIQRTQQEDSAVYLCASSLGRGREQYFGPGTRLTVT.

V and J are TRBV6-5 and TRBJ1-1, with D perhaps matching TRBD1 (5 bases). The ends were cut back, 8 bases at V and 1 base at J, with 17 bases in the middle. Germline lookup yields CDR1 MNHEY and CDR2 SVGAGI. The CDR3 loop spans 15 amino acids. CDR3 residues: CASYLTGVPNTEAFF. In DNA, the CDR3 is TGTGCCAGCTACCTTACGGGGGTCCCGAACACTGAAGCTTTCTTT.

The rearrangement uses TRBV5-1 and TRBJ2-1, with 11 bases fitting TRBD2. V lost 5 bases and J lost 4; bases outside the gene matches: 11. The CDR3 is made up of 17 amino acids. CDR1 is SGHRS, CDR2 YFSETQ, per germline. The CDR3 loop reads CASRVNSGGAGYNEQFF. In DNA, the CDR3 is TGCGCCAGCAGAGTGAATAGCGGGGGGGCCGGTTACAATGAGCAGTTCTTC.

The chain combines TRBV24-1 with TRBJ2-5, with 8 bases matching TRBD1. The V gene's germline CDR1 is KGHDR and CDR2 SFDVKD. Losses at the gene ends were 7 bases for V and 2 bases for J; bases not matched to a gene: 2. The CDR3 runs 13 residues. CDR3 region: CATSRTGQETQYF. CDR3 coding DNA: TGTGCCACCAGCCGGACAGGGCAAGAGACCCAGTACTTC.

The V call is TRBV10-3, the J call TRBJ1-6, with TRBD1 identical over 9 bases. The CDR3 contains 14 residues. CDR1 ENHRY and CDR2 SYGVKD come from the germline V gene. This CDR3 is CGILRQGGNSPLHF. CDR3 DNA: TGTGGCATATTAAGACAGGGGGGAAATTCACCCCTCCACTTT.

The table lists this clone with a few counts. The chain has TRBV6-1 and TRBJ1-6; maybe TRBD1 (5 bases). In germline, CDR1 is MNHNS, CDR2 SASEGT. Trimming stripped 5 bases from V and 3 bases from J, with 14 bases between. The length of the CDR3 is 16 residues. The DNA for the CDR3 is TGTGCCAGCAGTAAAGAAACAGACAGCTATAATTCACCCCTCCACTTT. Protein: CASSKETDSYNSPLHF.

The rearrangement links TRBV18 to TRBJ1-4; TRBD1 matches 8 bases. The CDR3 extends over 14 amino acids. V lost 3 bases and J lost 7; bases outside the gene matches: 4. Germline CDR1 is KGHSH and CDR2 is LQKENI. CDR3 in DNA: TGTGCCAGCTCACCCAACAGGGGGAGTGAAAAACTGTTTTTT. This sequence encodes CASSPNRGSEKLFF.

This clone has ten or more counts. The chain combines TRBV4-2 with TRBJ2-7; 7 bases align to TRBD1. V lost 0 bases and J lost 4; bases outside the gene matches: 12. This CDR3 contains 17 residues. Germline lookup yields CDR1 LGHNA and CDR2 YNFKEQ. The CDR3 DNA reads as TGTGCCAGCAGCCAAGATGAAGAGGGGCAGGGGGTATACGAGCAGTACTTC. Its protein is CASSQDEEGQGVYEQYF.

This clone occurred once. The rearrangement joins TRBV28 to TRBJ1-6; no clear D. Trimming removed 5 bases from V and 6 bases from J, with 8 bases in between. The CDR3 consists of 13 residues. The germline V gene has CDR1 MDHEN and CDR2 SYDVKM. DNA of the CDR3: TGTGCCAGCAGTAGCAGGTCTAATTCACCCCTCCACTTT. It encodes CASSSRSNSPLHF.

V and J are TRBV5-1 and TRBJ2-2, with 9 bases lining up with TRBD2. Germline CDR1 SGHRS, CDR2 YFSETQ. This CDR3 spans 17 amino acids. V lost 1 base, J lost 4 bases, and 8 bases stayed unmatched. CDR3 sequence: CASSLSSAGGRTGELFF. The CDR3 DNA follows: TGCGCCAGCAGCTTGTCCTCAGCGGGGGGACGCACCGGGGAGCTGTTTTTT.

This clone was picked up a small number of times. The chain recombines TRBV10-3 with TRBJ2-7; D perhaps matches TRBD1 (5 bases). V dropped 4 bases and J dropped 5 bases, with 15 bases sitting between them. Germline V gene sequence: CDR1 ENHRY, CDR2 SYGVKD. This CDR3 contains 14 residues. This CDR3 is CAISVSQGTDEQYF. The CDR3 nucleotides are TGTGCCATCAGTGTATCGCAGGGAACGGACGAGCAGTACTTC.

In this sample, this clone turned up once. V is TRBV6-5 and J is TRBJ1-2, with 9 bases that match TRBD1. Unmatched junction bases numbered 9, after V lost 7 bases and J lost 6 bases. In germline, CDR1 is MNHEY, CDR2 SVGAGI. The CDR3 length is 14 residues. In DNA, the CDR3 is TGTGCCAGCATCCCCGGACAGGGGAGGGATGGCTACACCTTC. It codes for CASIPGQGRDGYTF.